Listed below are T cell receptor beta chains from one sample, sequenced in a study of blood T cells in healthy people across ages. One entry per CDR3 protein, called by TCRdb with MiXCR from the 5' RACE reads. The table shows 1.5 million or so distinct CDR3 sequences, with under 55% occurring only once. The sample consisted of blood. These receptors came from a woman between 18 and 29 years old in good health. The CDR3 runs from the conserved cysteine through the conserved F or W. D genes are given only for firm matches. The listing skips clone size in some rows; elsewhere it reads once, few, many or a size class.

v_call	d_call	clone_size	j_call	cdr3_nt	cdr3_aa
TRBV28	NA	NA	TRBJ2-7	TGTGCCAGCAGCTTTGAGCGGTGGGTGAAAGGCTACGAGCAGTACTTC	CASSFERWVKGYEQYF
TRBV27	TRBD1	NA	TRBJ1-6	TGTGCCAGCAGTTTAGATGGGACAGGGGTGTCACCCCTCCACTTT	CASSLDGTGVSPLHF
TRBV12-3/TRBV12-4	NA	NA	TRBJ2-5	TGTGCCAGCCAGAAGTACCAAGAGACCCAGTACTTC	CASQKYQETQYF
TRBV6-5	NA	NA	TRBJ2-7	TGTGCCAGCAGTTACTCGGGAGCCAGGGCTAACGAGCAGTACTTC	CASSYSGARANEQYF
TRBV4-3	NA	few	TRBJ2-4	TGCGCCAGCAGCCCCACGACCACGGTTTTCATTCAGTACTTC	CASSPTTTVFIQYF
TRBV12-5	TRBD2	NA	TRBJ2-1	TGTGCTAGTGGTGTCGGGACTAGCGGATTCTACAATGAGCAGTTCTTC	CASGVGTSGFYNEQFF
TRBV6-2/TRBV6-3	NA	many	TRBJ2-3	TGTGCCAGCAGAGTCGGGCTTTCCGGCACAGATACGCAGTATTTT	CASRVGLSGTDTQYF
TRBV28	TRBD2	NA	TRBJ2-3	TGTGCCAGCAAAGAAGCGGGAGGGGCAGATACGCAGTATTTT	CASKEAGGADTQYF
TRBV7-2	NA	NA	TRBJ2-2	TGTGCCAGCAGCTTTTCCGGGTACGGGGAGCTGTTTTTT	CASSFSGYGELFF
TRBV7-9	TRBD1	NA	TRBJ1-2	TGTGCCAGCAAGAAGACAGGGGCAGAGGCTAACTATGGCTACACCTTC	CASKKTGAEANYGYTF
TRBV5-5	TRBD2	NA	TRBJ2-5	TGTGCCAGCAGCACCGGGACTAGCGGGGGGTACCAAGAGACCCAGTACTTC	CASSTGTSGGYQETQYF
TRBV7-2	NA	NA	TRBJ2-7	TGTGCCAGCACTGCGGGAATCCACGAGCAGTACTTC	CASTAGIHEQYF
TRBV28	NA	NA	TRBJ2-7	TGTGCCAGCAAGGGAAAACCGGGACCCCAGTACTTC	CASKGKPGPQYF
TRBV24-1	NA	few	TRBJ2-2	TGTGCCACCAGTCCGGGATCGTCCGGGGAGCTGTTTTTT	CATSPGSSGELFF
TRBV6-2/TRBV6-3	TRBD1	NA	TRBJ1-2	TGTGCCAGCAGTTACTCCACCGGGACAGGGAGGTATGGCTACACCTTC	CASSYSTGTGRYGYTF
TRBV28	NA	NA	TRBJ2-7	TGTGCCAGCAGCTTCGGGGCCCAATACTACGAGCAGTACTTC	CASSFGAQYYEQYF
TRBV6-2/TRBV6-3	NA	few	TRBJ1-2	TGTGCCAGCAGTTACTCAGCCGACGGCTATGGCTACACCTTC	CASSYSADGYGYTF
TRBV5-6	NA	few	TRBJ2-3	TGTGCCAGCAGCCGCCAAGACACAGATACGCAGTATTTT	CASSRQDTDTQYF
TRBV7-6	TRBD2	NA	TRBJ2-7	TGTGCCAGCAGCTGGGCTAGCGGCTCCTACAATGAGCAGTACTTC	CASSWASGSYNEQYF
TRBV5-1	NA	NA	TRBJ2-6	TGCGCCAGCAGCTTACCTCAGGGCCCTGGGGCCAACGTCCTGACTTTC	CASSLPQGPGANVLTF
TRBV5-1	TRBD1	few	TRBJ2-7	TGCGCCAGCAGCTTGGCTTCAGGGGGCGCCTACAATGAGCAGTACTTC	CASSLASGGAYNEQYF
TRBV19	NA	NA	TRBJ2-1	TGTGCCAGTGGGGCGGGGAACAATGAGCAGTTCTTC	CASGAGNNEQFF
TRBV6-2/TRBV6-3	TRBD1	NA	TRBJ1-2	TGTGCCAGCAGTTACCCCACGAGGGACAGGGGCGATCTGGACTATGGCTACACCTTC	CASSYPTRDRGDLDYGYTF
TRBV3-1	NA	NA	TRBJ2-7	TGTGCCAGCAGCCAAGTCGGACACTACGAGCAGTACTTC	CASSQVGHYEQYF
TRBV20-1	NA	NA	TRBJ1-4	TGCAGTGCTAGAGATTCGGTTAAGAGACGGTCTAATGAAAAACTGTTTTTT	CSARDSVKRRSNEKLFF
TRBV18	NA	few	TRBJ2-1	TGTGCCAGCTCACTTTTGGGGTCAGCCTACAATGAGCAGTTCTTC	CASSLLGSAYNEQFF
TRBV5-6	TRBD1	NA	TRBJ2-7	TGTGCCAGCAGATCAGACAGGGGTGTCTACGAGCAGTACTTC	CASRSDRGVYEQYF
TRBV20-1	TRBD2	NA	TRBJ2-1	TGCAGTGCTAGACGTGTAGCGGGAGGGAACTACAATGAGCAGTTCTTC	CSARRVAGGNYNEQFF
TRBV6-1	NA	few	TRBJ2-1	TGTGCCAGCAGTGGCTCCGCAGGGGGGAGCTCCTACAATGAGCAGTTCTTC	CASSGSAGGSSYNEQFF
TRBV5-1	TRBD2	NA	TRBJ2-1	TGCGCCAGCAGCTACGGGACTAGCGAATACAATGAGCAGTTCTTC	CASSYGTSEYNEQFF
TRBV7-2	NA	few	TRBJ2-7	TGTGCCAGCAGCTCCCAGTTGGCGGGGCCATCCTACGAGCAGTACTTC	CASSSQLAGPSYEQYF
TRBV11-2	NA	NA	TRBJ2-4	TGTGCCAGCAGCTCTGGGGGTTCCAAAAACATTCAGTACTTC	CASSSGGSKNIQYF
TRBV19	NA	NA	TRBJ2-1	TGTGCCAGTAGTGAGCTAGCGTTTCGGGAAATAGAGCAGTTCTTC	CASSELAFREIEQFF
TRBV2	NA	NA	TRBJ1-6	TGTGCCAGCATGCGAGGGGACGTTAATAATTCACCCCTCCACTTT	CASMRGDVNNSPLHF
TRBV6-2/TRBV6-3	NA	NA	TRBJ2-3	TGTGCCAGCACGGACTTCTCAGATACGCAGTATTTT	CASTDFSDTQYF
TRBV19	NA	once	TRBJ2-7	TGTGCCAGTAGTTCCTCCATGGGCCCCTACGAGCAGTACTTC	CASSSSMGPYEQYF
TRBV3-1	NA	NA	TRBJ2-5	TGTGCCAGCATCAACGCCGGGGGAGGAGAGACCCAGTACTTC	CASINAGGGETQYF
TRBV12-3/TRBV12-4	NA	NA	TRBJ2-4	TGTGCCAGCAACCGACAGGATCTGGCCAAAAACATTCAGTACTTC	CASNRQDLAKNIQYF
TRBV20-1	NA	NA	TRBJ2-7	TGCAGTGCTAGAGACGCCCTGGACAGCAGCTCCTACGAGCAGTACTTC	CSARDALDSSSYEQYF
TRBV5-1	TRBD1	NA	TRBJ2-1	TGCGCCAGCAGCAGGGACAGGATCAATGAGCAGTTCTTC	CASSRDRINEQFF
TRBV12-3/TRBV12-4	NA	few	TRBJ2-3	TGTGCCAGCAGTCAGACCAGGGCAGATACGCAGTATTTT	CASSQTRADTQYF